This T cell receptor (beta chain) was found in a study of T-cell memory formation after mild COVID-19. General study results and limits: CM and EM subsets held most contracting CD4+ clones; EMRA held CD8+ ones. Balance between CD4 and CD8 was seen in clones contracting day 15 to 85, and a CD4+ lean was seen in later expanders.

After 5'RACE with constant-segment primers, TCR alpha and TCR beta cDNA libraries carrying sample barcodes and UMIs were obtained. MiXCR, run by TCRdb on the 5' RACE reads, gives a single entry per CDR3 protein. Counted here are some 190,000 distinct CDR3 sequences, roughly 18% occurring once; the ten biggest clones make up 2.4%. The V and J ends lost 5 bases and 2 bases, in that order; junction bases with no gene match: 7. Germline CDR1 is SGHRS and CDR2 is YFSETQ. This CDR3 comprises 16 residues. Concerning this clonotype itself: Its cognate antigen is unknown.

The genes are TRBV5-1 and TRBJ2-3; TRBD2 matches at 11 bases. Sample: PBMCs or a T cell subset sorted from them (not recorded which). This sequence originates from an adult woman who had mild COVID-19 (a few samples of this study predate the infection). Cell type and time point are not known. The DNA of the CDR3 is TGCGCCAGCAGGGAGGGACTAGCGGATCCCACAGATACGCAGTATTTT. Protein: CASREGLADPTDTQYF.